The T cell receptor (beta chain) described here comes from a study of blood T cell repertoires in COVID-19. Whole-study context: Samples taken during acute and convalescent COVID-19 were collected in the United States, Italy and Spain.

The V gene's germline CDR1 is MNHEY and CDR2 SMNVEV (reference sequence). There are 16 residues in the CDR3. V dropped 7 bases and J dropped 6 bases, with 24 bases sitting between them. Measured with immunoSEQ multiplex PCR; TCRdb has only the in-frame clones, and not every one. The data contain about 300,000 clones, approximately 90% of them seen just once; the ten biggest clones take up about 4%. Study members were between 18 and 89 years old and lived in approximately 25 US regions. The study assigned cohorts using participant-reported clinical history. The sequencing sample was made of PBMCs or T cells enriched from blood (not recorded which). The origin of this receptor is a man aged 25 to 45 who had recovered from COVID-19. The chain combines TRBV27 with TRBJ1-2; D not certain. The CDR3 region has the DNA TGTGCCAGCACTGAACTACCCCGGCGTACAACCCATGGCTACACCTTC. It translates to CASTELPRRTTHGYTF.